The T cell receptor (beta chain) described here comes from a study of regulatory T cells in long-lasting Graves disease. This clonotype was recorded many times. The germline V gene encodes CDR1 DFQATT and CDR2 SNEGSKA (reference sequence). The V end lost 8 bases, the J end lost 5 bases, and 21 bases lay between the germline ends. The CDR3 contains 14 residues. Time point: persistent/refractory GD, antithyroid drugs over 5 years with positive TRAb. Scientists built the TCR library using RNA that was extracted from PBMCs. Sequencing libraries for TCR beta were prepared with iRepertoire HTBI primers and Arm-PCR of CDR3 regions. TCRdb re-called the multiplex PCR reads through MiXCR, storing one row per CDR3 protein. The sample consists of 390,000 or so distinct CDR3 sequences, approximately 25% of them appearing once.

The chain employs TRBV20-1 and TRBJ1-2, with D perhaps matching TRBD1 (5 bases). This receptor was identified in a woman aged 40 to 49 with Graves disease. Here the sequenced sample was peripheral blood mononuclear cells (PBMCs), taken when the disease was refractory, from a patient treated with antithyroid drugs. In DNA form, the CDR3 reads TGCAGTTGCGTGCCCGGGACCGCTCCTTATGGCTACACCTTC. This gives the protein CSCVPGTAPYGYTF.